This T cell receptor (beta chain) was sequenced for a study of CD8 T cells in ankylosing spondylitis (TCRdb year 2017). Broadly, across the study: To find TCR variants linked to disease, the study profiled T cell receptor beta repertoires in ankylosing spondylitis patients and healthy donors. Peripheral blood was sampled, and synovial fluid was also collected from ankylosing spondylitis patients. The full study cohort was made up of about two dozen ankylosing spondylitis patients and roughly 98 healthy donors. The paper's findings and limits, for the study overall: Some of the motif variants had been reported before in the synovial fluid and blood of reactive arthritis patients, a finding that suggests common disease-initiation mechanisms. The disease-linked clones had a CD8+ phenotype and were found at relatively low frequencies in peripheral blood. A TCR beta motif of 8 or 9 highly homologous amino acid variants appeared characteristic of blood from ankylosing spondylitis patients. Significant enrichment of the disease-linked clones was reported in matched synovial fluid samples from ankylosing spondylitis patients.

The junction carries 12 bases between V and J, which are trimmed by 3 bases and 4 bases respectively. The germline V gene (reference sequence) yields MNHEY for CDR1 and SMNVEV for CDR2. The CDR3, from cysteine to phenylalanine, totals 15 residues. Kept here is only the CDR3 DNA, which spans 45 bases and is read in frame from base 1. Sequenced on an Illumina MiSeq. Quantitative 5'-RACE with molecular barcodes was used to prepare TCR beta libraries. In the paper's pipeline: To identify disease-linked TCR variants, a new computational method was used, one built on a probabilistic model of VDJ rearrangement. Using fastp at Q25 and MiXCR, TCRdb reprocessed the public reads and kept productive beta chains. One record per CDR3 amino acid sequence lists the most common genes and DNA. These V and J calls are TCRdb output, not the study's own analysis. The sample yields about 24,000 distinct CDR3 sequences; about a sixth were counted once. The ten biggest clones cover around 28% of the sample.

Comment on this clonotype: What antigen it recognizes has not been identified. There are no base qualities to consult, and no much larger clone falls within one base.

The sequencing input was blood. The chain employs TRBV27 and TRBJ2-2, with a tentative D gene TRBD2 over 7 matching bases. The receptor comes from a male donor with ankylosing spondylitis or in good health (not recorded which). This receptor has the CDR3 CASSLGGGGTGELFF. In nucleotide form, the sequence is TGTGCCAGCAGTTTGGGCGGGGGCGGCACCGGGGAGCTGTTTTTT.